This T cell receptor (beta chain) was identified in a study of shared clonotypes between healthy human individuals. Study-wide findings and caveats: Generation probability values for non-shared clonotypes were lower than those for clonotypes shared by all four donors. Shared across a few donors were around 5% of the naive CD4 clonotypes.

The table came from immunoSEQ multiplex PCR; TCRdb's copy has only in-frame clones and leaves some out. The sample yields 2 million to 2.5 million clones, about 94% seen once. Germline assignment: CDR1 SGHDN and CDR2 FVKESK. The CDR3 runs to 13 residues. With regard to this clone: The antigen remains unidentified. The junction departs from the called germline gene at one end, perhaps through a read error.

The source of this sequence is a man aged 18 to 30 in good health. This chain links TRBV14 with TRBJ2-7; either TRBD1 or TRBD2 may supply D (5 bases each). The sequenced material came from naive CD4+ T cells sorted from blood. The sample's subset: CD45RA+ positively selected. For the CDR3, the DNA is TGTGCCAGCAGCCAGGGACGGTACTACGAGCAATACTTC. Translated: CASSQGRYYEQYF.